Listed here are 2 T cell receptor beta chains from one sample, sequenced in a study of T cells in Graves' hyperthyroidism and ophthalmopathy (dated by TCRdb to 2018 to 2020). Receptors were amplified or captured by multiplex PCR. Sequenced using an Illumina HiSeq 2000. TCR beta CDR3 regions were amplified from RNA transcripts. The first round of RT-PCR for the TCR CDR3 was performed with the HTBI primer set and the Qiagen OneStep RT-PCR kit. The public reads were reanalyzed by TCRdb: fastp trimming at Q25, MiXCR alignment, in-frame beta chains only. Rows are combined by CDR3 protein, so each entry shows the most common genes and DNA. Recorded for this sample are 300,000 to 450,000 distinct CDR3 sequences; about 13% of them occurred a single time. 9.2% of the sample is taken by the ten largest. The specimen sequenced was blood. The receptors shown here come from a woman in her late teens or twenties with Graves' hyperthyroidism.

This clonotype was detected many times. This chain links TRBV24-1 with TRBJ2-2, with 10 bases identical to TRBD2. The CDR3 covers 15 residues. After removal of 7 bases from V and 3 bases from J, the junction contained 4 bases not matched to a gene. From germline, CDR1 is KGHDR and CDR2 SFDVKD. CDR3 amino acids: CATSPSGRDTGELFF. The CDR3 region has the DNA TGTGCCACCAGCCCTAGCGGGAGAGACACCGGGGAGCTGTTTTTT.

This clonotype was detected many times. The rearrangement uses TRBV7-2 and TRBJ2-1; a weak D match, TRBD2 (6 bases). Germline V lookup: CDR1 SGHTA, CDR2 FQGNSA. CDR3 size: 15 residues. Trimming shortened V by 1 base and J by 7 bases, and 14 bases separated the two germline ends. CDR3 DNA: TGTGCCAGCAGCTTAGAACAAGCGGGTCTGAATGAGCAGTTCTTC. It translates to CASSLEQAGLNEQFF.